This record concerns one TCR beta chain sequence. This clone was seen a few times. Its binding antigen is unknown. There are no base qualities to consult, and no much larger clone falls within one base. The CDR3 has 15 amino acids, counting the end cysteine and phenylalanine. Here the CDR3 DNA is all that survives: 45 bases in frame from base 1. CDR1 is given as SGHKS and CDR2 as YYEKEE, both from the germline V gene (reference sequence). The junction carries 15 bases between V and J, which are trimmed by 6 bases and 2 bases respectively. The entry originates in a study of cytomegalovirus exposure and HLA in healthy donors listed by TCRdb under 2017. For the wider study: An earlier analysis of a few hundred of the donors reported approximately 300 Gb of sequence data and around 120 million unique TCR beta sequences obtained from approximately 180 million T cells. Roughly 300 gigabases of sequencing data and approximately 92 million unique TCR sequences made up an early release that covered over 550 HLA-typed donors. Of the approximately 370 genotyped donors, approximately 81% were placed in the genetic ancestry cluster associated with self-reported Caucasian donors. The study aimed to test whether cataloging public T cell receptors could reveal signatures of past pathogen exposure. Using immunosequencing, the study profiled T cell repertoires from fewer than 700 subjects and related those repertoires to cytomegalovirus serostatus. In addition to the first cohort of hundreds of subjects, a separate validation cohort of 120 different subjects was used. To predict cytomegalovirus infection status, the study brought together high-throughput TCR immunosequencing, statistical association of individual TCRs with disease status, and machine learning. To study patterns of TCR occurrence, a later analysis re-analyzed previously published TCR beta repertoires from around 660 donors and added high-resolution HLA genotyping. Rather than using new phenotypic data, the later analysis identified candidate immune exposures from TCR beta sequences and from how often those sequences occurred across donors. In an earlier analysis of 550 to 700 of the donors, high-throughput TCR beta sequencing was used to judge whether each TCR beta V gene segment behaved as functional or pseudogenic. Donor age, sex, ethnicity and CMV serostatus were collected together with the repertoire data. Genome-wide SNP genotypes for about 65% of the 666 donors were used in a later genetic analysis, which treated that subset as a discovery cohort. All discovery cohort repertoires had been generated using a single sequencing platform. Class I and class II HLA loci were covered by the typing at four-digit resolution. The number of donors typed differed by locus, with roughly 629-640 for A, B, C, DRB1 and DQB1, 522 for DQA1, approximately 580 for DPA1, and approximately 470 for DPB1. Roughly five DR-DQ haplotypes were handled as single units for association and clustering because linkage in the cohort was strong. Across roughly 420 genotyped donors of the cohort, an average of roughly 250,000 unique TCR beta nucleotide sequences per donor were sequenced, and 15% to 20% of those sequences were non-productive. The paper as a whole reports these results and caveats: A further reported finding was that TCR beta sequences accurately predicted the HLA-A and HLA-B alleles for most subjects in the first cohort. This cohort had only TCR beta chains sequenced, and the lack of alpha or paired-chain data limited which features could be detected. A later genetic analysis reported fewer N-insertions in productive TCRs among donors in an Asian-associated ancestry cluster than the roughly 690-donor mean. Most TCR sequences were seen in very few donors, while some public TCRs were found in many individuals. A later analysis found that HLA-associated TCR beta chains were more clonally expanded and had lower generation probabilities than equally common non-associated chains. A cluster of highly shared sequence variants was judged likely to represent a technical artifact of the sequencing pipeline. Because HLA typing was missing for some donors at each locus, association tests included only the typed subset. A few of the identified cytomegalovirus-associated TCR beta chains were confirmed in vitro to be specific for cytomegalovirus antigens. A later genetic analysis associated a missense DCLRE1C variant with V-gene and J-gene trimming of TCR beta chains, and an independent cohort replicated the association. Roughly uniform sequencing depth across donors was assumed in presence/absence analyses, although this assumption may not hold. A later analysis associated around 16,000 TCR beta sequences with specific HLA alleles at a false discovery rate of 0.05. A total of about 150 TCR beta chains were listed by the study as associated with cytomegalovirus. According to a later analysis, most CMV-associated TCR beta chains appeared to be HLA-restricted, and the HLA associations seemed to be driven largely by CMV exposure. The only immune exposure information available for the cohort was CMV serostatus. Linkage disequilibrium might explain the correlated functional status among segregating V segments, but an unknown experimental factor could not be excluded. According to a later analysis, parvovirus B19, influenza, CMV and Epstein-Barr virus appeared linked to several top co-occurrence clusters. Because counts were too low, about 15 rarely observed V segments, including chromosome 9 orphons, were left out of the earlier analysis of about 500 of the donors. The 87-base-pair reads could not distinguish some IMGT-functional V segments, including TRBV6-2 and TRBV6-3, so those segments were excluded. When HLA alleles, especially DR and DQ, strongly co-occurred, attributing TCR associations to individual alleles was difficult. It was suggested by the authors that the approach could potentially be generalized to other disease states and immunological phenotypes. The classifier was reported to diagnose cytomegalovirus status with high specificity and sensitivity in both the original and validation cohorts. In a later analysis, TCR association rates were found to vary across HLA loci, with the most associated TCRs seen for DRB1 alleles and the fewest for HLA-C alleles. In an earlier analysis of 450 to 750 of the donors, most TCR beta V segments appeared in productive rearrangements about 90% or about 30% of the time, broadly matching IMGT annotations.

Libraries were built with the immunoSEQ multiplex PCR assay. For the multiplex PCR, a mixture combining 60 forward primers for TCR Vbeta segments and 13 reverse primers for TCR Jbeta segments was used. A multiplex PCR assay on genomic DNA amplified the CDR3 region of rearranged TCR beta genes. Amplified TCR beta libraries were sequenced as 87-base-pair reads on the Illumina HiSeq System. The authors' pipeline ran thus. Across the 640 or so repertoires, a later analysis counted tens of millions of unique TCR beta chains, 9 million to 14 million of which were shared by at least two donors. A nearest-neighbor algorithm error-corrected the raw reads and collapsed the reads into unique sequences, merging closely related sequences to remove PCR and sequencing errors. Alignment of CDR3 sequences to IMGT reference sequences was used to assign V, D and J gene segments. For a sequence to be retained, at least a six-nucleotide match to both a V gene segment and a J gene segment was required. Rearrangements were called productive when the CDR3 lacked stop codons and stayed in frame with V and J; all others were non-productive. Following IMGT convention, CDR3 was defined as the stretch from the second conserved V-encoded cysteine to the conserved J-encoded phenylalanine. The earlier analysis of about 610 of the donors excluded any sequence lacking an unambiguous match to a single V gene segment. In an earlier analysis of almost 600 of the donors, a V segment was called functional when productive rearrangements were above 56.7%, and segregating when the standard deviation between donors exceeded 5%. A statistical classification framework was developed to diagnose cytomegalovirus status using the catalog of TCR beta chain sequences. A later analysis assigned V and J genes by comparing TCR nucleotide sequences with IMGT/GENE-DB human TR gene sequences. In a later analysis, CDR3 sequences and most-parsimonious VDJ recombination scenarios were assigned using the TCRdist pipeline. A later analysis defined each TCR beta chain by its CDR3 amino acid sequence plus V-gene family, and excluded reads lacking a unique V-gene family. To address suspected cross-contamination and a sequencing artifact, a later analysis removed under 600 highly shared, low-generation-probability nucleotide sequences. In a later analysis, a clonal expansion index for each public chain was calculated from normalized within-repertoire ranks of inferred template counts. A later analysis computed generation probabilities with a VDJ recombination model fitted to out-of-frame rearrangements, and checked the results against IGoR. In a later analysis, TCR-TCR, TCR-HLA and TCR-CMV co-occurrence was scored with hypergeometric tests, and a repertoire-size bias correction was applied to TCR pairs. In a later analysis, false discovery rates were estimated by permuting HLA or CMV assignments 20 times. In a later analysis, co-occurring TCRs were grouped using DBSCAN, with TCRdist sequence similarity added in when clustering inside HLA-allele-positive subsets. Repertoires with fewer than 30,000 or more than 120,000 public chains, plus five repertoires with anomalous nucleotide sharing, were excluded from co-occurrence clustering. Sourced from immuneACCESS, this table was stored by TCRdb with only in-frame sequences that have V and J called. A share of the clones is absent; for the studies checked, an unresolved V gene accounts for under half, and the remainder has no known explanation. The V and J calls and clone size are taken from that table; D and trimming were inferred from the DNA. Within this sample are 100,000 to 150,000 clones, with roughly three fifths of them counted one time only. Together, the top ten hold 2.4% of the sample.

The cohort was made up of hundreds of healthy bone marrow donors. At the time of sampling, every cohort member was nominally healthy, though immune exposures that went unrecorded were likely present. The donor tested CMV seronegative and was one of the 352 seronegative cohort members. Each donor provided a peripheral blood sample, and peripheral blood mononuclear cells were used for TCR beta sequencing. Genomic DNA extraction from the blood cell samples was performed with the Qiagen DNeasy Blood Extraction Kit. The sequenced material came from PBMCs. The chain links TRBV5-5 with TRBJ1-5; the D gene is perhaps TRBD1, from 5 matching bases. The receptor's source is a woman aged 35 to 49 in good health and CMV-seronegative. CDR3 reads: CASTSVGQGNQPQHF. The bases read TGTGCCAGCACCTCCGTGGGGCAGGGCAATCAGCCCCAGCATTTT.